The 21 T cell receptor beta chains presented below share a single source sample, sequenced in a study of shared clonotypes between healthy human individuals. Naive CD8 cells lacked CD45RO and underwent positive selection for CCR7, leaving out terminally differentiated effector memory CD45RA+ cells. Only in-frame clones appear in the TCRdb table, and some are missing; sequencing was by immunoSEQ multiplex PCR. This table holds under 700,000 clones, 85% to 95% found once. The sequenced sample was naive CD8+ T cells sorted from blood. Receptors were obtained from a woman aged 25 to 39 in good health.

The V call is TRBV7-8, the J call TRBJ2-5, with 9 nucleotides matching TRBD2. Per the germline V gene, CDR1 is SGHVS and CDR2 is FQNEAQ. Unmatched junction bases numbered 6, after V lost 4 bases and J lost 0 bases. This CDR3 contains 16 residues. The CDR3: CASSSPPSGNQETQYF. The CDR3 nucleotides read TGTGCCAGCAGCTCCCCCCCTAGCGGGAACCAAGAGACCCAGTACTTC.

The rearrangement uses TRBV5-8 and TRBJ2-1; D gene unclear. The CDR3 totals 14 residues. Per germline, CDR1 SGHTS and CDR2 YDEGEE. Between the trimmed V and J ends, which lost 0 bases and 7 bases, there was a span of 11 bases. CDR3 sequence: CASSLDPGPNEQFF. CDR3 in DNA: TGTGCCAGCAGCTTGGATCCCGGGCCAAATGAGCAGTTCTTC.

Written as DNA, the CDR3 is TGTGCCAGCAGTACCGGGACAGCTTACAATGAGCAGTTCTTC. This encodes CASSTGTAYNEQFF. The chain carries TRBV6-5 and TRBJ2-1; TRBD1 matches at 7 bases. The germline V gene encodes CDR1 MNHEY and CDR2 SVGAGI. The CDR3 has 14 residues. J was trimmed by 4 bases and V by 5 bases; bases with no gene match: 5.

The chain has TRBV7-6 and TRBJ2-1; the D is unclear. This CDR3 is 19 amino acids long. The germline V and J ends were trimmed by 5 bases and 2 bases, with 25 bases remaining between them. The V gene's germline CDR1 is SGHVS and CDR2 FNYEAQ. CDR3 loop: CASSPLAERKETAYNEQFF. The CDR3 DNA sequence: TGTGCCAGCAGCCCACTCGCGGAGAGGAAAGAAACAGCCTACAATGAGCAGTTCTTC.

This clone was observed a single time. This sequence joins TRBV6-1 and TRBJ1-1; D remains ambiguous. In germline, CDR1 is MNHNS, CDR2 SASEGT. The V end was cut by 10 bases, the J end by 4 bases, with 10 bases between. This CDR3 contains 11 residues. CDR3 in amino acids: CATNKVTEAFF. CDR3 bases: TGTGCCACCAACAAGGTCACTGAAGCTTTCTTT.

This chain uses TRBV2 with TRBJ2-1, with a possible D match to TRBD2 (6 bases). This CDR3 comprises 17 residues. In germline, CDR1 is SNHLY, CDR2 FYNNEI. Trimming shortened V by 7 bases and J by 2 bases, and 21 bases separated the two germline ends. CDR3 sequence reads: CASKGKLAPIAYNEQFF. In DNA, the CDR3 is TGTGCCAGCAAAGGGAAACTAGCCCCTATTGCCTACAATGAGCAGTTCTTC.

CDR3 in amino acids: CASSQRGEFTGANVLTF. CDR3 nucleotides: TGCGCCAGCAGCCAAAGGGGGGAATTTACTGGGGCCAACGTCCTGACTTTC. The chain uses TRBV4-1 and TRBJ2-6; the D call may be TRBD1 or TRBD2 (6 bases each). Trimming left V 2 bases short and J 2 bases short, with 13 bases between. CDR3 length: 17 residues. Per germline, CDR1 MGHRA and CDR2 YSYEKL.

The rearrangement uses TRBV27 and TRBJ2-5; TRBD1 matches at 7 bases. CDR1 and CDR2 from the germline V gene are MNHEY and SMNVEV (reference sequence). CDR3 length: 16 amino acids. Trimming at V came to 5 bases and at J to 0 bases, leaving 9 bases not matched to a gene. The CDR3 loop reads CASSLDRLGYQETQYF. The CDR3 region has the DNA TGTGCCAGCAGTCTGGACAGGTTGGGGTACCAAGAGACCCAGTACTTC.

The rearrangement uses TRBV28 and TRBJ2-5, with D uncertain. This CDR3 has 13 residues. V was cut by 5 bases and J by 5 bases, with 12 bases left in between. Germline CDR1 is MDHEN and CDR2 is SYDVKM. The CDR3 sequence: CASSPQRWETQYF. The CDR3, as DNA: TGTGCCAGCAGTCCTCAACGGTGGGAGACCCAGTACTTC.

The chain joins TRBV19 to TRBJ2-7; TRBD2 matches at 11 bases. With 3 bases clipped from V and 4 bases from J, the junction kept 2 bases outside the gene matches. This CDR3 has 14 residues. The germline gives CDR1 LNHDA, CDR2 SQIVND (reference sequence). The CDR3 spells CASSMTSGVYEQYF. CDR3 nucleotides: TGTGCCAGTAGTATGACTAGCGGGGTATACGAGCAGTACTTC.

This chain uses TRBV5-4 with TRBJ2-7; 10 nucleotides align to TRBD2. Germline V gene lookup returns CDR1 SGHNT and CDR2 YYREEE (reference sequence). Germline trimming cut 3 bases from V and 3 bases from J; bases unmatched to any gene: 3. The CDR3 extends over 14 amino acids. The CDR3 loop reads CASSSLAGDYEQYF. The CDR3 bases are TGTGCCAGCAGCTCTCTAGCGGGGGACTACGAGCAGTACTTC.

Only one count was recorded for this clone. The chain uses TRBV28 and TRBJ2-2, with D uncertain. This CDR3 region has 17 residues. CDR1 is MDHEN, CDR2 SYDVKM, per germline. Trimming left V 3 bases short and J 0 bases short, with 14 bases between. CDR3 coding DNA: TGTGCCAGCAGTTTTCCCGAGCGCCACTCGAACACCGGGGAGCTGTTTTTT. This sequence encodes CASSFPERHSNTGELFF.

The chain uses TRBV28 and TRBJ2-7; D may be TRBD1 (6 bases). Trimming cost V 2 bases and J 0 bases, with 17 bases left between them. This CDR3 contains 17 residues. Germline V CDR1 and CDR2: MDHEN, SYDVKM. CDR3: CASSLPPYRALSYEQYF. The CDR3 bases are TGTGCCAGCAGTTTACCCCCCTACAGGGCCCTCTCCTACGAGCAGTACTTC.

The chain recombines TRBV28 with TRBJ2-4; D tentatively fits TRBD1 or TRBD2 (5 bases each). The CDR3 loop spans 15 amino acids. CDR1 MDHEN and CDR2 SYDVKM come from the germline V gene. Trimming pared 6 bases from V and 5 bases from J, leaving 17 bases between. For the CDR3, the DNA is TGTGCCAGCAGAATGGGGGTAGGGATCGAAAACATTCAGTACTTC. Amino acid sequence: CASRMGVGIENIQYF.

The chain employs TRBV27 and TRBJ2-7; possibly TRBD2 for D (5 bases). Germline V gene data show CDR1 as MNHEY and CDR2 as SMNVEV (reference sequence). CDR3 size: 17 residues. V lost 2 bases and J lost 6, with 23 bases in between. The DNA of the CDR3 is TGTGCCAGCAGTTTAACCACCAACCTCCGGGATGTCAGCGAGCAGTACTTC. This translates into CASSLTTNLRDVSEQYF.

V gene TRBV9 combines with J gene TRBJ1-6; no clear D gene. Trimming pared 2 bases from V and 5 bases from J, leaving 2 bases between. The CDR3 consists of 12 residues. Germline CDR1 is SGDLS and CDR2 is YYNGEE. The CDR3, as DNA: TGTGCCAGCAGCGTCAATAATTCACCCCTCCACTTT. Translating gives CASSVNNSPLHF. The whole variable domain, remainder taken from reference TRBV9 and TRBJ1-6, is DSGVTQTPKHLITATGQRVTLRCSPRSGDLSVYWYQQSLDQGLQFLIQYYNGEERAKGNILERFSAQQFPDLHSELNLSSLELGDSALYFCASSVNNSPLHFGNGTRLTVT.

The rearrangement joins TRBV28 to TRBJ2-7; a possible D gene is TRBD2 (5 bases). Germline CDR1 MDHEN, CDR2 SYDVKM. The CDR3 runs to 12 residues. Between the trimmed V and J ends, which lost 2 bases and 3 bases, there was a span of 5 bases. The CDR3 loop reads CASSLDYYEQYF. The CDR3 nucleotides are TGTGCCAGCAGTTTAGACTACTACGAGCAGTACTTC.

The chain joins TRBV27 to TRBJ2-5, with TRBD2 matching over 13 bases. TRBJ2-7 matches the DNA end more closely, so the J call is doubtful. This CDR3 has 15 amino acids. Per germline, CDR1 MNHEY and CDR2 SMNVEV (reference sequence). In nucleotides, the CDR3 is TGTGCCAGCAGTTTTCTGACTAGCGGGAGGCACGAGCAGTACTTC. It is translated as CASSFLTSGRHEQYF.

The CDR3 protein is CASSFGHSYEQYF. CDR3 DNA sequence: TGTGCCAGCAGCTTCGGACACTCCTACGAGCAGTACTTC. The chain carries TRBV7-9 and TRBJ2-7, with D perhaps TRBD1 (5 bases). The germline gives CDR1 SEHNR, CDR2 FQNEAQ (reference sequence). Trimming left V 3 bases short and J 0 bases short, with 6 bases between. CDR3 length: 13 amino acids.

The chain is built from TRBV28 and TRBJ2-1, with D unresolved. This CDR3 comprises 15 residues. Germline V CDR1 and CDR2: MDHEN, SYDVKM. Trimming took off 6 bases at V and 0 bases at J, with 12 bases between the two ends. Here the CDR3 reads CASSLIRSSYNEQFF. For the CDR3, the DNA is TGTGCCAGCAGCCTAATTCGGAGCTCCTACAATGAGCAGTTCTTC. The whole variable domain, remainder taken from reference TRBV28 and TRBJ2-1, is DVKVTQSSRYLVKRTGEKVFLECVQDMDHENMFWYRQDPGLGLRLIYFSYDVKMKEKGDIPEGYSVSREKKERFSLILESASTNQTSMYLCASSLIRSSYNEQFFGPGTRLTVL.

This chain connects TRBV9 to TRBJ2-7, with D perhaps assigned TRBD1 or TRBD2 (5 bases each). The V gene's germline CDR1 is SGDLS and CDR2 YYNGEE. Trimming stripped 3 bases from V and 2 bases from J, with 12 bases between. The CDR3 loop spans 14 amino acids. As DNA, the CDR3 is TGTGCCAGCAGCGCCCCCGGGACGCCCTACGAGCAGTACTTC. This gives the protein CASSAPGTPYEQYF. Combining the CDR3 with reference TRBV9 and TRBJ2-7 gives the whole variable domain DSGVTQTPKHLITATGQRVTLRCSPRSGDLSVYWYQQSLDQGLQFLIQYYNGEERAKGNILERFSAQQFPDLHSELNLSSLELGDSALYFCASSAPGTPYEQYFGPGTRLTVT.